The sequence of this T cell receptor beta chain was determined in a study of T cells in Graves' hyperthyroidism and ophthalmopathy. Notes on the study in general: Most thyroid clonotypes expanded above 0.001 were also detected in blood.

This clonotype was seen a handful of times. The antigen is undetermined. The TCR beta CDR3 regions underwent amplification using RNA transcripts as the source. Carried out on the TCR CDR3, a first-round RT-PCR used the HTBI primer set. TCRdb re-called the multiplex PCR reads through MiXCR, storing one row per CDR3 protein. Of 500,000 to 750,000 distinct CDR3 sequences listed, about a sixth are singletons. The diagnostic basis comprised clinical symptoms, serum thyroxine and TRAb, thyroid ultrasound and orbital computed tomography. The PBMCs had their origin in approximately 10 ml of fresh peripheral blood. The CDR3 sequence is 15 residues long. Germline trimming cut 6 bases from V and 4 bases from J; bases unmatched to any gene: 7. Germline V CDR1 and CDR2: DFQATT, SNEGSKA (reference sequence).

Input material: blood. The rearrangement links TRBV20-1 to TRBJ2-2; 11 nucleotides match TRBD2. This receptor was obtained from a woman under 40 with Graves' hyperthyroidism. Written as DNA, the CDR3 is TGCAGTGCCACTACTAGCGGGAGTTTCACCGGGGAGCTGTTTTTT. Amino acids: CSATTSGSFTGELFF.